These 3 T cell receptor beta chains originate from one sample sequenced in a study of PD-L1 blockade in urothelial cancer. Using immunoSEQ multiplex PCR, the repertoire was profiled, and TCRdb retains in-frame clones only, with some absent. The sample lists fewer than 50,000 clones, about nine tenths occurring once. This specimen consisted of PBMCs, obtained around atezolizumab (anti-PD-L1) treatment. Receptors originate from a man in his 70s with urothelial cancer.

The chain combines TRBV15 with TRBJ2-1; 10 bases fit TRBD2. Germline V CDR1 and CDR2: LNHNV, YYDKDF (reference sequence). The CDR3 has 15 amino acids. The V gene end was trimmed by 0 bases and the J gene end by 10 bases; junction bases not matched to a gene: 6. The CDR3 loop is CATSRDPSGREEQFF. The DNA of the CDR3 is TGTGCCACCAGCAGAGACCCTAGCGGGAGAGAGGAGCAGTTCTTC.

The V and J genes are TRBV6-5 and TRBJ1-4, with D maybe TRBD1 (5 bases). The germline V and J ends were trimmed by 8 bases and 2 bases, with 15 bases remaining between them. The CDR3 has 15 amino acids. Germline CDR1 and CDR2: MNHEY and SVGAGI. CDR3 nucleotide sequence: TGTGCCAGCGCGCTCAGGGTTCGCACTAATGAAAAACTGTTTTTT. It translates to CASALRVRTNEKLFF.

The J gene is TRBJ2-7, the V gene TRBV10-3; 9 nucleotides align to TRBD2. The germline gives CDR1 ENHRY, CDR2 SYGVKD. The CDR3 consists of 17 residues. The V and J ends lost 0 bases and 7 bases, in that order; junction bases with no gene match: 13. DNA for the CDR3: TGTGCCATCAGTGAGTCGGGCGGGGTAGCGGGAGTTCGTGAGCAGTACTTC. Its translation: CAISESGGVAGVREQYF.